The following is a T cell receptor beta chain sequence with its context. Its antigen is currently unknown. With iRepertoire HTBI primers and Arm-PCR of CDR3 regions, TCR beta libraries were built. TCRdb called the multiplex PCR reads again in MiXCR, with one record for every CDR3 protein. The sample yields 350,000 to 450,000 distinct CDR3 sequences, less than 25% seen once. Time point meaning: persistent/refractory GD, antithyroid drugs over 5 years with positive TRAb. The TCR library was made from RNA extracted from PBMCs. The data stem from a study of regulatory T cells in long-lasting Graves disease. At the level of the study: Over 5 years of antithyroid drugs with positive TSH receptor antibodies was taken to mean persistent Graves' disease. General study results and limits: Persistent cases favored TRBV28, TRBJ1-2 and TRBJ2-5.

Germline V gene sequence: CDR1 DFQATT, CDR2 SNEGSKA (reference sequence). V lost 0 bases, J lost 10 bases, and 13 bases lay in between. The CDR3 covers 13 residues. This TCR derives from a female donor with Graves disease. This chain joins TRBV20-1 and TRBJ2-1, with a possible D match to TRBD1 (5 bases). The sequencing here drew on peripheral blood mononuclear cells (PBMCs), taken when the disease was refractory, from a patient treated with antithyroid drugs. The CDR3 sequence is CSARDQGIWEQFF. CDR3 DNA: TGCAGTGCTAGAGACCAGGGTATATGGGAGCAGTTCTTC.